This TCR beta chain stems from a study of OX40 agonist ivuxolimab in advanced cancers. The data were produced by immunoSEQ multiplex PCR, yet TCRdb's version contains in-frame clones alone and is incomplete. This repertoire shows about 44,000 clones, roughly 89% found once; its top ten account for roughly 48%. The sequences come from CD4+ or CD8+ T cells sorted from blood, collected in a trial of the OX40 agonist ivuxolimab. The TCR sequence derives from an adult with an advanced solid tumor such as melanoma, head and neck, liver or kidney cancer.

The CDR3 spells CASSHHEGYGYTF. The DNA for the CDR3 is TGCGCCAGCAGCCACCACGAGGGCTATGGCTACACCTTC. The rearrangement links TRBV4-1 to TRBJ1-2; D not certain. The CDR3 runs to 13 residues. The V gene lost 3 bases and the J gene lost 4 bases, with 9 bases spanning the gap. In germline, CDR1 is MGHRA, CDR2 YSYEKL.